This T cell receptor beta chain was identified during a study of cytomegalovirus exposure and HLA in healthy donors. General observations from the study: When a later analysis was performed, an Asian-associated ancestry cluster reportedly had fewer N-insertions than the approximately 680-donor mean. By a later analysis, the bulk of CMV-associated TCR beta chains appeared HLA-restricted. Researchers reported in a later analysis that a missense DCLRE1C variant was tied to TCR beta V- and J-gene trimming.

The PCR used 60 Vbeta and 13 Jbeta primers. Sequenced by immunoSEQ multiplex PCR; TCRdb stores in-frame clones only, minus some. The table has about 110,000 clones, over 70% seen once; the top ten hold about 0.8%. In the case of this clone: What it binds is unknown. The sample holds other DNA sequences that translate to the same CDR3.

The donors comprised healthy bone marrow donors. There are 17 residues in the CDR3. V dropped 4 bases and J dropped 0 bases, with 18 bases sitting between them. Germline V gene data show CDR1 as MGHRA and CDR2 as YSYEKL. This receptor was obtained from a boy under 18 in good health and CMV-seronegative. Sequencing was performed on PBMCs. This sequence joins TRBV4-1 and TRBJ2-5; the D gene is possibly TRBD2 (7 bases). CDR3 in DNA: TGCGCCAGCAGCCCCGCACGGGGGGCGAAAAACCAAGAGACCCAGTACTTC. Its protein is CASSPARGAKNQETQYF.